This T cell receptor (beta chain) comes out of a study of breast tumors, draining lymph nodes, adjacent tissues. Findings and caveats of the study: Luminal-like breast cancer showed significantly higher tumor–nontumor repertoire similarity than basal-like. Compared with lymph nodes, tumors were less diverse; compared with nontumor tissue, more. That most tumor T cells come from lymph nodes remained unproven.

The length of the CDR3 is 15 residues. Germline V gene lookup returns CDR1 ENHRY and CDR2 SYGVKD. Trimming took 6 bases from V and 0 from J; bases not matched to a gene: 6. Via MiXCR, TCRdb re-called the multiplex PCR reads, giving one row per CDR3 protein. The sample carries about 270,000 distinct CDR3 sequences, roughly 31% recorded once. Breast cancer patients provided tissue from their axillary draining lymph nodes. The sample holds many counts of this clonotype. Its antigen is still unknown. This sequence joins TRBV10-3 and TRBJ2-7, with TRBD1 identical over 9 bases. The source of this sequence is a female donor with breast cancer. Some clones in this sample may be carry-over from other donors' samples. The sample consisted of axillary lymph node tissue. CDR3 sequence reads: CAIRGTGRGSYEQYF. The CDR3 DNA reads as TGTGCCATCAGGGGGACAGGGCGGGGCTCCTACGAGCAGTACTTC.